These T cell receptor beta chains were read from a single sample in a study of blood T cells in healthy people across ages. Using its own MiXCR run on the 5' RACE reads, TCRdb lists one record per CDR3 protein. The sample lists roughly 1.9 million distinct CDR3 sequences, roughly 43% seen once, with roughly 24% in the top ten. The source material was blood. The receptors shown here come from a human donor in good health. The CDR3 runs from the conserved cysteine through the conserved F or W.

J gene | V gene | CDR3 protein
TRBJ1-2 | TRBV28 | CASRRTGGTYGYTF
TRBJ2-5 | TRBV2 | CASSYSGGEETQYF
TRBJ2-7 | TRBV27 | CASSLSGFSYEQYF
TRBJ2-7 | TRBV12-3/TRBV12-4 | CASSYGQTDYEQYF
TRBJ2-7 | TRBV4-2 | CASSPGLTERYEQYF
TRBJ2-4 | TRBV12-3/TRBV12-4 | CASTVGGPTLGQYF
NA | TRBV24-1 | CATSDWGAGDNEQYF
TRBJ2-7 | TRBV29-1 | CSVEDASEEQYF
TRBJ2-4 | TRBV5-1 | CASSLTSGNIQYF
TRBJ2-1 | TRBV29-1 | CSVDMAGGSYNEQFF
TRBJ2-3 | TRBV10-3 | CAISEGTGKRTDTQYF
TRBJ1-2 | TRBV19 | CASSQTGASRGYTF
TRBJ1-5 | TRBV27 | CASSSTGFVGNQPQHF
TRBJ1-1 | TRBV10-3 | CAISETGDTEAFF
NA | TRBV7-2 | CASSFQQGLNEQYF
TRBJ2-3 | TRBV2 | CASLELSPSGETDTQYF
TRBJ1-1 | TRBV29-1 | CSVEEVPNTEAFF
TRBJ2-1 | TRBV20-1 | CSARDGLADLNEQFF
TRBJ2-7 | TRBV10-3 | CAISRRTGIYYEQYF
TRBJ2-3 | TRBV12-5 | CASGTDRGLVGTDTQYF
TRBJ1-2 | TRBV4-1 | CASSSNYGYTF
TRBJ1-2 | TRBV4-2 | CASSQREGVGSYTF
TRBJ2-3 | TRBV25-1 | CASSEGQLADTQYF